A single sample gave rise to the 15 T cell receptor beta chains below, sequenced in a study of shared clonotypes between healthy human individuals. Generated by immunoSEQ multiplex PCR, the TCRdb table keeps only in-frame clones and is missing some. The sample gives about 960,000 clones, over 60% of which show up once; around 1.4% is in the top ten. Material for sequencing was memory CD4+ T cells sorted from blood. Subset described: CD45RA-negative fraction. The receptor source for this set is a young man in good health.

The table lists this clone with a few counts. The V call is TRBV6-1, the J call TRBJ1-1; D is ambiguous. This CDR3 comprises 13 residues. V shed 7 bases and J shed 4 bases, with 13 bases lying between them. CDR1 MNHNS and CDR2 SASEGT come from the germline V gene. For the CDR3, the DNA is TGTGCCAGCACCCGAATGCGGGGCACTGAAGCTTTCTTT. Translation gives CASTRMRGTEAFF.

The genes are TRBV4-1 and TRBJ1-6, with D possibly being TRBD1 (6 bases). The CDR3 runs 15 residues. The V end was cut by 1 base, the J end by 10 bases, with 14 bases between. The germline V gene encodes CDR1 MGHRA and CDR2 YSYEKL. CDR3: CASSQVVAGVSPLHF. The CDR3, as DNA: TGCGCCAGCAGCCAAGTGGTTGCAGGGGTCTCACCCCTCCACTTT.

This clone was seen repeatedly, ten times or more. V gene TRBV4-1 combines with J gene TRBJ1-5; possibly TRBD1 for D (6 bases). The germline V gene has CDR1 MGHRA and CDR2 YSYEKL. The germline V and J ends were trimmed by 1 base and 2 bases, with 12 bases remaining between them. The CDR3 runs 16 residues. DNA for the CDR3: TGCGCCAGCAGCCAAGTCACAGGGAGGGGCAATCAGCCCCAGCATTTT. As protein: CASSQVTGRGNQPQHF.

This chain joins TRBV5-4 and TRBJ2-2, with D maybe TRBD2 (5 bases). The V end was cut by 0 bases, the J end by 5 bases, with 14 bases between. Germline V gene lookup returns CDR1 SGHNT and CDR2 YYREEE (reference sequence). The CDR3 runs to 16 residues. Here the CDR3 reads CASSLARGVGTGELFF. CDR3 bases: TGTGCCAGCAGCTTGGCACGGGGAGTTGGAACCGGGGAGCTGTTTTTT.

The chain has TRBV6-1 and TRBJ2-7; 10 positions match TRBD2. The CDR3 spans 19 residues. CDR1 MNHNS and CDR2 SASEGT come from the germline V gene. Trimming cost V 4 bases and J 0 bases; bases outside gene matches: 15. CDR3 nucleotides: TGTGCCAGCAGTGCCCCAGTAGCGGGGGGCTCCTCCTACTCCTACGAGCAGTACTTC. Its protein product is CASSAPVAGGSSYSYEQYF.

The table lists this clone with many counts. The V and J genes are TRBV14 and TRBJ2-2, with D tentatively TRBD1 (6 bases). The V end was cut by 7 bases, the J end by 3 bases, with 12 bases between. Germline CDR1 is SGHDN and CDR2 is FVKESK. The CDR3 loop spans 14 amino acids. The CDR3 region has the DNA TGTGCCAGCAAGCCGACAGGAGACACCGGGGAGCTGTTTTTT. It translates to CASKPTGDTGELFF.

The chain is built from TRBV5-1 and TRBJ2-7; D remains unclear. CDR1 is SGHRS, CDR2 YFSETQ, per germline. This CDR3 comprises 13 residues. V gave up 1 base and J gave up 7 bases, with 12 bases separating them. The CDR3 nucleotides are TGCGCCAGCAGCTTGATCGACGGTTGGGAGCAGTACTTC. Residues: CASSLIDGWEQYF.

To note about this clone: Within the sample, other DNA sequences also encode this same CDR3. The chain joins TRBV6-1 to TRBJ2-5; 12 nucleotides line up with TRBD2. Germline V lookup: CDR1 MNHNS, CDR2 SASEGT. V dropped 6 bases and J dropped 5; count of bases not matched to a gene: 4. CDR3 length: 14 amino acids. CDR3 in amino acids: CASRLTSGGETQYF. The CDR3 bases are TGTGCCAGCAGGTTGACTAGCGGGGGTGAGACCCAGTACTTC.

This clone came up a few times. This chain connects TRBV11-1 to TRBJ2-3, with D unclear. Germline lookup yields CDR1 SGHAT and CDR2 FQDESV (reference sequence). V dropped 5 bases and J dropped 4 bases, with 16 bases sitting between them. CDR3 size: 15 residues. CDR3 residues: CASSPEEYRADTQYF. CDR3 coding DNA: TGTGCCAGCAGCCCCGAGGAATATAGGGCAGATACGCAGTATTTT.

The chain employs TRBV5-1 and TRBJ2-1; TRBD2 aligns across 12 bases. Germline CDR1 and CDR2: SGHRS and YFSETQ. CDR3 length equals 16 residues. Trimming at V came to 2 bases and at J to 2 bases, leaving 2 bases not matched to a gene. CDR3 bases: TGCGCCAGCAGCTTAACTAGCGGGGGGACCTACAATGAGCAGTTCTTC. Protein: CASSLTSGGTYNEQFF.

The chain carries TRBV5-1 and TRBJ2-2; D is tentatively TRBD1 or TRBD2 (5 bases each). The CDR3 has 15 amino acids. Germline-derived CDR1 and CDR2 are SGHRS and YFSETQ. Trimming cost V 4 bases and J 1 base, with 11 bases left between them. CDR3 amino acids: CASSGGDLNTGELFF. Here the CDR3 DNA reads TGCGCCAGCAGCGGGGGAGACCTGAACACCGGGGAGCTGTTTTTT.

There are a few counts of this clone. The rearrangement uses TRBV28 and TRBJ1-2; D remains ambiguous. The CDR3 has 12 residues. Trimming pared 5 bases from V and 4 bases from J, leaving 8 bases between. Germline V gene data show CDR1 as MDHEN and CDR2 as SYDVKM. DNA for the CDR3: TGTGCCAGCAGTGCGTTGGGCTATGGCTACACCTTC. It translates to CASSALGYGYTF.

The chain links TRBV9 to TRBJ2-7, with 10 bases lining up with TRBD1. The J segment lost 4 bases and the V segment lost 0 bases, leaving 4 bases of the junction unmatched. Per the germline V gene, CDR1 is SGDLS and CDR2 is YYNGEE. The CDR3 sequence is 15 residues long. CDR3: CASSVGTGGVYEQYF. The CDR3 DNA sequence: TGTGCCAGCAGCGTAGGGACAGGGGGAGTGTACGAGCAGTACTTC.

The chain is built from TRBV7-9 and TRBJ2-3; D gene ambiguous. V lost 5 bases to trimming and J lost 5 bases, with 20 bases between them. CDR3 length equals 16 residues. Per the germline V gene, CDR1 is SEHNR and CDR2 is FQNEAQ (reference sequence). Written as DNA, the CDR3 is TGTGCCAGCAGCCCGCGGATAGGGCTGGGTGGAGATACGCAGTATTTT. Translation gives CASSPRIGLGGDTQYF.

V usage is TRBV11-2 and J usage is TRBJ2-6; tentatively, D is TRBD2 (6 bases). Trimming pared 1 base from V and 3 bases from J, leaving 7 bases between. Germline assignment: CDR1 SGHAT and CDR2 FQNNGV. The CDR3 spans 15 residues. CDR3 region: CASSLGEVGANVLTF. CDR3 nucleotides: TGTGCCAGCAGCTTAGGGGAGGTTGGGGCCAACGTCCTGACTTTC.